This entry features one T cell receptor beta chain sequence. The data are from a study of OX40 agonist ivuxolimab in advanced cancers. Sequencing used immunoSEQ multiplex PCR; TCRdb keeps in-frame clones, though not all of them. The sample has thousands of clones, approximately 90% seen once. V lost 6 bases to trimming and J lost 6 bases, with 15 bases between them. The CDR3 runs to 14 residues. In germline, CDR1 is SGDLS, CDR2 YYNGEE. Here the sequenced sample was CD4+ or CD8+ T cells sorted from blood, taken in a trial of the OX40 agonist ivuxolimab. The receptor was isolated from an adult with an advanced solid tumor such as melanoma, head and neck, liver or kidney cancer. This chain joins TRBV9 and TRBJ2-2, with D possibly matching TRBD2 (7 bases). The CDR3 nucleotides read TGTGCCAGCACTACGGGGGGCGGCCCCGGGGAGCTGTTTTTT. It translates to CASTTGGGPGELFF.